The source of this T cell receptor beta chain is a study of blood T cell repertoires in COVID-19. Overall study context: Whether acute or convalescent, the COVID-19 samples came from the United States, Italy and Spain. Sources were T cells, B-cell-depleted T cells, or PBMCs; the material itself was cDNA or gDNA.

In the original analysis: The assay estimated nucleated cells by amplifying reference gene primers. Some clones are missing from TCRdb's copy, which holds only in-frame ones; the method was immunoSEQ multiplex PCR. V and J calls plus clone size are reproduced from that table; the DNA served to infer D and trimming. The sample yields about 350,000 clones, around 91% seen once. This clone was seen just once. This CDR3 spans 11 amino acids. V gave up 8 bases and J gave up 10 bases; unmatched junction bases: 4. Germline V CDR1 and CDR2: MNHNY, SVGAGI (reference sequence). Sequenced: peripheral blood. The chain has TRBV6-6 and TRBJ2-1; 8 positions agree with TRBD2. The TCR comes from a woman aged 18-29 years who had recovered from COVID-19. CDR3 residues: CASGRGGEQFF. The CDR3 DNA sequence: TGTGCCAGCGGCCGCGGGGGGGAGCAGTTCTTC.